Each of the 17 T cell receptor beta chains below was sequenced from the same sample in a study of immune characterization of retroperitoneal liposarcoma. TCRdb independently ran MiXCR on the PCR reads; one entry per CDR3 protein. Found here are about 3,000 distinct CDR3 sequences, approximately 46% of them singletons; the top ten hold 47%. Sequenced material: tumor tissue. These receptors all stem from a male donor with retroperitoneal liposarcoma.

The chain couples TRBV6-6 to TRBJ1-6, with 7 bases identical to TRBD1. The CDR3 is 15 residues long. Germline V gene sequence: CDR1 MNHNY, CDR2 SVGAGI (reference sequence). The junction had 11 bases not matched to a gene; V was cut back by 5 bases and J by 10 bases. The CDR3, as DNA: TGTGCCAGCAGTGTCCAGGGGGGGGAGGCATCACCCCTCCACTTT. Encoded protein: CASSVQGGEASPLHF.

Sample share makes this clonotype medium-sized (0.01 to 0.1%). This chain joins TRBV6-1 and TRBJ2-2; TRBD1 might be the D (5 bases). The CDR3 totals 15 residues. V lost 2 bases, J lost 0 bases, and 7 bases lay in between. Germline V gene data show CDR1 as MNHNS and CDR2 as SASEGT. The CDR3 is CASSEPGTNTGELFF. DNA of the CDR3: TGTGCCAGCAGTGAACCAGGGACGAACACCGGGGAGCTGTTTTTT.

By sample share, this clonotype is medium-sized. This chain links TRBV4-1 with TRBJ2-2, with D possibly being TRBD1 (5 bases). V lost 6 bases and J lost 4, with 21 bases in between. Germline CDR1 is MGHRA and CDR2 is YSYEKL. The CDR3 is 17 amino acids. The CDR3 sequence is CASSRTPVPDSTGELFF. CDR3 nucleotides: TGCGCCAGCAGTAGGACACCGGTACCGGATAGCACCGGGGAGCTGTTTTTT.

The J gene is TRBJ2-1, the V gene TRBV7-2, with 7 positions matching TRBD2. The CDR3 contains 17 residues. CDR1 and CDR2 from the germline V gene are SGHTA and FQGNSA. The trim removed 2 bases at V and 5 bases at J, leaving 12 bases unmatched. In DNA form, the CDR3 reads TGTGCCAGCAGCTTACCAACTTTCGGGGGGAGGAACAATGAGCAGTTCTTC. Residues: CASSLPTFGGRNNEQFF.

V and J are TRBV6-4 and TRBJ2-3; D is perhaps TRBD1 or TRBD2 (6 bases each). This CDR3 has 15 residues. Trimming took off 3 bases at V and 1 base at J, with 11 bases between the two ends. Germline V gene sequence: CDR1 MRHNA, CDR2 SNTAGT. DNA of the CDR3: TGTGCCAGCAGTGAGGAGGGGGGCGGCACAGATACGCAGTATTTT. Its protein is CASSEEGGGTDTQYF.

This clonotype was seen a few times. The V and J genes are TRBV12-3 or TRBV12-4 and TRBJ2-1; a weak D match, TRBD1 (5 bases). Trimming removed 8 bases from V and 10 bases from J, with 18 bases in between. CDR3 length equals 13 residues. The DNA of the CDR3 is TGTGCCAGCTTTTTGGGATTCTCAGGGGAGCAGTTCTTC. Encoded protein: CASFLGFSGEQFF.

The chain combines TRBV6-1 with TRBJ2-3; the D gene is possibly TRBD2 (10 bases). The CDR3 has 18 residues. Per germline, CDR1 MNHNS and CDR2 SASEGT. V was cut by 5 bases and J by 9 bases, with 30 bases left in between. The CDR3 DNA reads TGTGCCAGCAGTTTATCCGGGACAGGGTTAGCGGGAGGCGGGACGCAGTATTTT. Translated, it gives CASSLSGTGLAGGGTQYF.

The V call is TRBV7-6, the J call TRBJ2-7, with 8 bases fitting TRBD1. V shed 5 bases and J 2 bases; nucleotides not matched to a gene: 8. This CDR3 region has 15 residues. Germline CDR1 and CDR2: SGHVS and FNYEAQ. The CDR3 spells CASSLDRGAAYEQYF. The CDR3 region has the DNA TGTGCCAGCAGCCTAGACAGGGGCGCCGCCTACGAGCAGTACTTC.

This clonotype has a handful of counts. This chain uses TRBV7-3 with TRBJ2-1, with 7 bases lining up with TRBD2. Germline values: CDR1 SGHTA, CDR2 FQGTGA. V dropped 5 bases and J dropped 4; count of bases not matched to a gene: 8. CDR3 size: 15 residues. As DNA, the CDR3 is TGTGCCAGCAGCCCTAATGGGAGGGAGTACAATGAGCAGTTCTTC. Translation: CASSPNGREYNEQFF.

The chain links TRBV9 to TRBJ1-1; 10 bases agree with TRBD1. Germline lookup yields CDR1 SGDLS and CDR2 YYNGEE. The CDR3 runs to 16 residues. V shed 3 bases and J 3 bases; nucleotides not matched to a gene: 8. This CDR3 is CASSASPDRGDTEAFF. The CDR3 region has the DNA TGTGCCAGCAGCGCGAGCCCGGACAGGGGGGACACTGAAGCTTTCTTT.

This sequence joins TRBV6-8 and TRBJ2-3; 8 nucleotides line up with TRBD2. V lost 8 bases and J lost 3; bases outside the gene matches: 4. The germline CDR1 and CDR2 sequences are MNHGY and SAAAGT. The CDR3 covers 13 residues. The CDR3 nucleotides read TGTGCCAGCCTCAGCGGGAGTACAGATACGCAGTATTTT. Translated: CASLSGSTDTQYF.

The chain links TRBV29-1 to TRBJ1-1; D gene ambiguous. The V end was cut by 0 bases, the J end by 4 bases, with 15 bases between. The CDR3 runs to 15 residues. Germline V CDR1 and CDR2: SQVTM, ANQGSEA. The CDR3 spells CSVEEPDPTSTEAFF. CDR3 in DNA: TGCAGCGTTGAAGAGCCGGACCCTACGAGCACTGAAGCTTTCTTT.

The chain couples TRBV6-5 to TRBJ1-2; D is ambiguous. The CDR3 length is 13 residues. Germline CDR1 and CDR2: MNHEY and SVGAGI. V was cut by 6 bases and J by 4 bases, with 12 bases left in between. CDR3 amino acids: CASRRKDAYGYTF. DNA for the CDR3: TGTGCCAGCAGACGAAAGGATGCCTATGGCTACACCTTC.

The chain couples TRBV6-1 to TRBJ2-3; tentatively, D is TRBD2 (5 bases). The V end was cut by 2 bases, the J end by 8 bases, with 8 bases between. CDR1 and CDR2 (germline): MNHNS, SASEGT. The CDR3 totals 12 residues. The CDR3, as DNA: TGTGCCAGCAGTGAACTAGGAGGTACGCAGTATTTT. Its translation: CASSELGGTQYF.

This sequence joins TRBV6-1 and TRBJ2-1; 10 positions agree with TRBD2. The V and J ends lost 8 bases and 10 bases, in that order; junction bases with no gene match: 11. Germline assignment: CDR1 MNHNS and CDR2 SASEGT. The CDR3 has 14 residues. The CDR3 DNA sequence: TGTGCCAGCCATCGAGCGGGGGGGATCTACGAGCAGTTCTTC. It codes for CASHRAGGIYEQFF.

The chain combines TRBV5-4 with TRBJ2-5; D remains ambiguous. The germline gives CDR1 SGHNT, CDR2 YYREEE (reference sequence). V dropped 2 bases and J dropped 0 bases, with 5 bases sitting between them. CDR3 size: 13 residues. CDR3 amino acids: CASSFGNQETQYF. The CDR3 nucleotides read TGTGCCAGCAGCTTTGGCAACCAAGAGACCCAGTACTTC.

The rearrangement uses TRBV7-3 and TRBJ2-5; 8 positions match TRBD2. The J call is uncertain, as TRBJ2-1 better fits the DNA end. The CDR3 sequence is 14 residues long. Germline V lookup: CDR1 SGHTA, CDR2 FQGTGA. The CDR3 reads CASSLTSGNNEQFF. The CDR3 bases are TGTGCCAGCAGCTTAACTAGCGGGAACAATGAGCAGTTCTTC.